Following are 14 T cell receptor beta chains from one sample sequenced in a study of spatial heterogeneity in lung cancer. Time point defined: blood at routine non-recurrence follow-up after resection. Unsorted whole RNA from tumor, nontumor lung or frozen PBMC underwent sequencing. TCRdb processed the 5' RACE reads anew with MiXCR; each CDR3 protein has one entry. Seen here are 95,000 to 130,000 distinct CDR3 sequences, 12% observed once, and the top ten hold 16%. Here the sequenced sample was PBMCs, taken at follow-up. The receptors originated from a male donor with early-stage non-small cell lung cancer.

This clonotype has just a few counts. The chain links TRBV3-1 to TRBJ1-1; 7 bases agree with TRBD1. CDR1 is LGHDT, CDR2 YNNKEL, per germline (reference sequence). V lost 6 bases to trimming and J lost 10 bases; unmatched junction nucleotides: 8. The CDR3 length is 12 residues. The DNA for the CDR3 is TGTGCCAGCAGTCCAGACAGGGCGAGAGCTTTCTTT. Translating it yields CASSPDRARAFF.

This clonotype was recorded many times. This sequence joins TRBV29-1 and TRBJ1-5, with D uncertain. V gave up 4 bases and J gave up 0 bases, with 7 bases separating them. CDR1 and CDR2 from the germline V gene are SQVTM and ANQGSEA. The CDR3 is 13 residues long. CDR3 protein: CSVAENSNQPQHF. The CDR3 DNA sequence: TGCAGCGTTGCGGAGAATAGCAATCAGCCCCAGCATTTT.

The V call is TRBV10-3, the J call TRBJ1-6, with D unclear. The CDR3 runs 13 residues. CDR1 ENHRY and CDR2 SYGVKD come from the germline V gene. Trimming took 6 bases from V and 7 from J, leaving 10 bases between them. CDR3 protein: CAIRDGTNSPLHF. CDR3 bases: TGTGCCATCAGGGACGGAACCAATTCACCCCTCCACTTT.

This clonotype was recorded a few times. The rearrangement uses TRBV6-2 or TRBV6-3 and TRBJ1-1; D possibly corresponds to TRBD1 (6 bases). The CDR3 has 15 amino acids. Germline V CDR1 and CDR2: MNHEY, SVGEGT. V lost 0 bases, J lost 0 bases, and 8 bases lay in between. The CDR3 bases are TGTGCCAGCAGTTACTCCGGGGGCATGAACACTGAAGCTTTCTTT. As protein: CASSYSGGMNTEAFF.

This clonotype has at least ten counts. This chain links TRBV29-1 with TRBJ2-1; TRBD1 matches at 11 bases. This CDR3 has 12 amino acids. Germline lookup yields CDR1 SQVTM and CDR2 ANQGSEA. With 7 bases clipped from V and 8 bases from J, the junction kept 4 bases outside the gene matches. The CDR3 protein is CSAAGQGDEQFF. CDR3 DNA: TGCAGCGCCGCGGGACAGGGGGATGAGCAGTTCTTC.

V gene TRBV9 combines with J gene TRBJ2-2, with D perhaps TRBD1 (6 bases). Germline V CDR1 and CDR2: SGDLS, YYNGEE. Trimming stripped 4 bases from V and 8 bases from J, with 12 bases between. The CDR3 runs to 13 residues. This chain's CDR3 is CASSLTGYGELFF. As DNA, the CDR3 is TGTGCCAGCAGCCTTACAGGGTATGGGGAGCTGTTTTTT.

This chain's CDR3 is CASSQSSAGLAETQYF. CDR3 DNA sequence: TGCGCCAGCAGCCAAAGCTCGGCGGGACTAGCTGAGACCCAGTACTTC. The chain combines TRBV4-1 with TRBJ2-5; 9 nucleotides align to TRBD2. There are 16 residues in the CDR3. With V trimmed by 2 bases and J by 5 bases, 9 bases remained unmatched. CDR1 MGHRA and CDR2 YSYEKL come from the germline V gene.

J is TRBJ1-5 and V is TRBV20-1, with 9 positions matching TRBD1. V was clipped by 3 bases and J by 3 bases; unmatched bases: 6. Germline V gene data show CDR1 as DFQATT and CDR2 as SNEGSKA (reference sequence). The CDR3 totals 15 residues. The CDR3 region has the DNA TGCAGTGCTAGGGGGACAGGGATCCCCAATCAGCCCCAGCATTTT. Its translation is CSARGTGIPNQPQHF.

This clonotype was seen only a few times. The chain carries TRBV11-2 and TRBJ2-2; D is undetermined. The CDR3 extends over 15 amino acids. V shed 7 bases and J shed 0 bases, with 12 bases lying between them. Germline V CDR1 and CDR2: SGHAT, FQNNGV. CDR3 sequence (DNA): TGTGCCAGCACCAGCAAGACTGCGAACACCGGGGAGCTGTTTTTT. Amino acid sequence: CASTSKTANTGELFF.

The J gene is TRBJ2-1, the V gene TRBV24-1; D may correspond to TRBD1 or TRBD2 (5 bases each). Trimming removed 6 bases at V and 6 bases at J, with 8 bases between. CDR3 length equals 12 residues. Germline V gene data show CDR1 as KGHDR and CDR2 as SFDVKD. The CDR3 coding sequence is TGTGCCACCAGTTGGGACGGCAATGAGCAGTTCTTC. This translates into CATSWDGNEQFF.

The J gene is TRBJ1-6, the V gene TRBV4-3; no definite D call. The ends were cut back, 1 base at V and 7 bases at J, with 8 bases in the middle. This CDR3 region has 14 residues. CDR1 LGHNA and CDR2 YSLEER come from the germline V gene. CDR3 DNA sequence: TGCGCCAGCAGCCAAGTCGTCCACAATTCACCCCTCCACTTT. Its translation: CASSQVVHNSPLHF.

V gene TRBV20-1 combines with J gene TRBJ1-1, with D unclear. This CDR3 spans 15 amino acids. The V gene lost 6 bases and the J gene lost 1 base, with 18 bases spanning the gap. Germline V gene sequence: CDR1 DFQATT, CDR2 SNEGSKA (reference sequence). CDR3: CSAALPGRTNTEAFF. CDR3 in DNA: TGCAGTGCCGCCTTACCGGGCAGGACGAACACTGAAGCTTTCTTT.

This clonotype was seen many times. The chain joins TRBV24-1 to TRBJ1-1; the D gene is possibly TRBD1 (5 bases). The CDR3 runs 13 residues. Germline values: CDR1 KGHDR, CDR2 SFDVKD. V dropped 4 bases and J dropped 6 bases, with 11 bases sitting between them. The CDR3 region has the DNA TGTGCCACCAGTGAGAGGAGAGGGGCTGAAGCTTTCTTT. This translates into CATSERRGAEAFF.

This clonotype was picked up many times. The chain links TRBV20-1 to TRBJ2-7; D is undetermined. Per the germline V gene, CDR1 is DFQATT and CDR2 is SNEGSKA (reference sequence). The length of the CDR3 is 12 residues. The V gene lost 0 bases and the J gene lost 5 bases, with 8 bases spanning the gap. The CDR3 DNA sequence: TGCAGTGCTAGAGATACGACAAACGAGCAGTACTTC. Encoded protein: CSARDTTNEQYF.